This TCR beta chain came from a study of CD8 T cells in Susac syndrome. The V segment lost 5 bases and the J segment 4 bases; nucleotides outside the gene matches: 8. There are 15 residues in the CDR3. The V gene's germline CDR1 is SGHAT and CDR2 FQNNGV. RNA in amounts of roughly 0.5 to 1 ug was reverse transcribed with random hexamers. TCRdb re-called the immunoSEQ multiplex PCR reads through MiXCR, storing one row per CDR3 protein. The sample holds 100,000 to 150,000 distinct CDR3 sequences, around 80% seen once. Sequenced material: CD8+ T cells from PBMCs. The chain links TRBV11-2 to TRBJ1-2, with TRBD1 matching 9 bases. The sequence was collected from a human donor with multiple sclerosis. Written as DNA, the CDR3 is TGTGCCAGCAGCGATAACAGGGGGCGCGGCTATGGCTACACCTTC. Translation gives CASSDNRGRGYGYTF.